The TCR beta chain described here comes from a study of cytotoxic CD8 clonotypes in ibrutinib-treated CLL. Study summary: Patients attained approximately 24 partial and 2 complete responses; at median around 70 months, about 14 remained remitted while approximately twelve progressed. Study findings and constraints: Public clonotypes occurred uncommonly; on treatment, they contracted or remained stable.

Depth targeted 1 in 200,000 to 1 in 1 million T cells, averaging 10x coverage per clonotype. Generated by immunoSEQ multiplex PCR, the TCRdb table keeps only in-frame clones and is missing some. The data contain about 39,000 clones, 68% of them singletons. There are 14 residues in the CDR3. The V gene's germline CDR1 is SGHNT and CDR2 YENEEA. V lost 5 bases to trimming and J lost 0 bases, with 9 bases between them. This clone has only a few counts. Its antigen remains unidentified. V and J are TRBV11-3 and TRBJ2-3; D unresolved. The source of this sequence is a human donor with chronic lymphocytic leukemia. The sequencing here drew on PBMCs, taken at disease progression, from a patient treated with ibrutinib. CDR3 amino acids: CASSPMLSTDTQYF. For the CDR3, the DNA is TGTGCCAGCAGCCCCATGTTGAGCACAGATACGCAGTATTTT.